Listed below are T cell receptor beta chains from one sample, sequenced in a study of low-dose radiotherapy and immunotherapy resistance in tumors. TCRdb independently ran MiXCR on the reads; one entry per CDR3 protein. The sample holds nearly 60,000 distinct CDR3 sequences; 20% to 25% are singletons and the top ten take 5.5% to 8.5%. The specimen was PBMCs, collected after low-dose radiotherapy plus immunotherapy. These receptors all come from a male donor with prostate cancer. Both conserved end residues are part of each CDR3. A D gene is named only where the DNA matches it firmly. Size is omitted from some rows. Given values are once, few, many or a class for expanded clones.

cdr3_nt cdr3_aa d_call j_call clone_size v_call
TGTGCCAGCAGCTTAGTAGGGGGTCGCGATACGCAGTATTTT CASSLVGGRDTQYF - TRBJ2-3 many TRBV7-2
TGTGCCAGCAGCCGGACAGCTATAACTGGGGCCAACGTCCTGACTTTC CASSRTAITGANVLTF - TRBJ2-6 many TRBV13
TGTGCCAGTAGTGCCGGACAGGGGGCCAGGTCAGATACGCAGTATTTT CASSAGQGARSDTQYF TRBD1 TRBJ2-3 many TRBV19
TGTGCCAGCACCCCGGACAACTACGAGCAGTACTTC CASTPDNYEQYF - TRBJ2-7 many TRBV7-9
TGTGCCAGCAGACAGCCTAGCGGGGGGCTCTACGAGCAGTACTTC CASRQPSGGLYEQYF TRBD2 TRBJ2-7 many TRBV6-2/TRBV6-3
TGCGCCAGCAGCCGGGACAGGGGTGGGGCCAACGTCCTGACTTTC CASSRDRGGANVLTF TRBD1 TRBJ2-6 many TRBV4-3
TGTGCCAGCAGCGCGATTCTAGGAAATGAGCAGTTCTTC CASSAILGNEQFF - TRBJ2-1 many TRBV9
TGCGCCAGCAGCTTGGCAGGGACTAGCGGGGGGGGCGATGAGCAGTTCTTC CASSLAGTSGGGDEQFF TRBD2 TRBJ2-1 many TRBV5-1
TGTGCCACTACCAGGACAGGGACCGGGGAGCTGTTTTTT CATTRTGTGELFF TRBD1 TRBJ2-2 many TRBV6-1
TGCAGTGCTAGACCGGCTAGCGGGAGTAATGAGCAGTTCTTC CSARPASGSNEQFF TRBD2 TRBJ2-1 many TRBV20-1
TGTGCCACCAGCAGAGAACGAGGGGCCGAGCAGCCCCAGCATTTT CATSRERGAEQPQHF - TRBJ1-5 - TRBV15
TGTGTCAGCAGATCAAGACGTTTGGGCACTGAAGCTTTCTTT CVSRSRRLGTEAFF - TRBJ1-1 many TRBV2
TGCGCCAACCTAACACTGTTAGGTCAGCCCCAGCATTTT CANLTLLGQPQHF - TRBJ1-5 many TRBV23-1
TGTGCCAGTAGTATTGGGGACAGATCTACTAATGGCTACACCTTC CASSIGDRSTNGYTF TRBD1 TRBJ1-2 few TRBV19
TGCGCCAGCAGTATCATAGCGGGGGGGCCCGATGAGCAGTTCTTC CASSIIAGGPDEQFF TRBD2 TRBJ2-1 many TRBV5-1
TGTGCCAGCAGCCAAGAAACGGACCGCCCCGACACGCAGTATTTT CASSQETDRPDTQYF - TRBJ2-3 many TRBV14
TGTGCCAGTACCCAGAAGATGGGCGCCGGGGAGCTGTTTTTT CASTQKMGAGELFF - TRBJ2-2 many TRBV19
TGTGCCTGGAGTGTACCCTCGGTATCCACTGAAGCTTTCTTT CAWSVPSVSTEAFF - TRBJ1-1 many TRBV30
TGTGCCAGCAGTGAAAAGATTGGGGTTGGGCAGTACTTC CASSEKIGVGQYF - TRBJ2-7 many TRBV6-1
TGTGCCAGCAGTTACTCAGGGACTAGCACTCAAGAGACCCAGTACTTC CASSYSGTSTQETQYF TRBD2 TRBJ2-5 many TRBV6-6
TGCAGCGCCGAAGGGACAGGGGGTGCCGAGCAGTACTTC CSAEGTGGAEQYF TRBD1 TRBJ2-7 many TRBV29-1
TGCAGCGTTGGTCAGGGTTCGGGCAATCAGCCCCAGCATTTT CSVGQGSGNQPQHF - TRBJ1-5 many TRBV29-1
TGTGCCTGGAGGCGGACAGGCGGTCCCGCCCAGTACTTC CAWRRTGGPAQYF TRBD1 TRBJ2-5 - TRBV30
TGTGCCAGCAGTTACTCGCAGGGGTGGTCCGAGCAGTACTTC CASSYSQGWSEQYF - TRBJ2-7 - TRBV6-2/TRBV6-3
TGTGCCAGCAGCCCTCGGACAGGACGGAACACTGAAGCTTTCTTT CASSPRTGRNTEAFF TRBD1 TRBJ1-1 many TRBV5-4
TGTGCCAGCAGTTACCTGGGTGCGGCTAGCGGGAGCTCCTACAATGAGCAGTTCTTC CASSYLGAASGSSYNEQFF TRBD2 TRBJ2-1 many TRBV6-5
TGTGCCAGCAGAGTCAGTACTCAAAACAATGAGCAGTTCTTC CASRVSTQNNEQFF - TRBJ2-1 few TRBV11-2
TGTGCCAGCAGTCCACTACCGCGGCCCTGGAGCGAGCAGTACTTC CASSPLPRPWSEQYF - TRBJ2-7 medium-sized TRBV28
TGTGCCAGCAGCCTGGGAGGAGGCACAGATACGCAGTATTTT CASSLGGGTDTQYF - TRBJ2-3 many TRBV11-1
TGTGCCAGCAGTTACAGACGGGAGATGAACACTGAAGCTTTCTTT CASSYRREMNTEAFF - TRBJ1-1 many TRBV12-3/TRBV12-4
TGCGCCAGCAGCGTGGACGCAGGGATAACCTACGAGCAGTACTTC CASSVDAGITYEQYF - TRBJ2-7 many TRBV5-1
TGTGCCAGCAGCGTAAGTCCTGAGGGGTGGACTGAAGCTTTCTTT CASSVSPEGWTEAFF - TRBJ1-1 many TRBV9
TGTGCCTGGGGGACGGGGAGCAATCAGCCCCAGCATTTT CAWGTGSNQPQHF - TRBJ1-5 - TRBV30
TGTGCCTGGAGTGTTTTCGCAGGGGGCAACCGCTATAATTCACCCCTCCACTTT CAWSVFAGGNRYNSPLHF TRBD1 TRBJ1-6 many TRBV30
TGTGCCAGCAGCCAACCTAGCACCTACGAGCAGTACTTC CASSQPSTYEQYF - TRBJ2-7 many TRBV3-1
TGCAGTGCTAACGACAGGGGGCCCACAGATACGCAGTATTTT CSANDRGPTDTQYF TRBD1 TRBJ2-3 many TRBV20-1
TGCAGTGCTGTCCCGTTCATGAACACTGAAGCTTTCTTT CSAVPFMNTEAFF - TRBJ1-1 - TRBV20-1
TGCAGTGCTCGCCCCCCGACTAGCAGGAACGAGCAGTACTTC CSARPPTSRNEQYF TRBD2 TRBJ2-7 many TRBV20-1
TGTGCCAGCAGCCTAGCCGGGACAGGCTATGAGCAGTTCTTC CASSLAGTGYEQFF TRBD1 TRBJ2-1 many TRBV7-9
TGTGCCAGCAGCGTAGCGGCTAGCGGGCTGCGGGAGCAGTACTTC CASSVAASGLREQYF TRBD2 TRBJ2-7 many TRBV9
TGTGCCAGCAGTCAGGGATACACTGAAGCTTTCTTT CASSQGYTEAFF - TRBJ1-1 - TRBV28
TGTGCCAGCAGCTTTCTGGGAGGGCCCAAAAACATTCAGTACTTC CASSFLGGPKNIQYF TRBD2 TRBJ2-4 many TRBV7-9
TGTGCCAGCAGCCATGCCGGGACAGGGGGGGGGCAGCCCCAGCATTTT CASSHAGTGGGQPQHF TRBD1 TRBJ1-5 many TRBV7-8
TGTGCCAGCAGTTTAGACGGCCCGGGATGGAATTTTGGGACCCAGTACTTC CASSLDGPGWNFGTQYF - TRBJ2-5 many TRBV12-3/TRBV12-4
TGTGCCTGGAGTGTATCTTTCGGTACGGGTTCACCCTACGAGCAGTACTTC CAWSVSFGTGSPYEQYF - TRBJ2-7 many TRBV30
TGCGCCAGCAGCTTGGGGACAGGGGAACACGAAAAACTGTTTTTT CASSLGTGEHEKLFF TRBD1 TRBJ1-4 many TRBV5-1
TGTGCCAGCAGCCTGTCTGGGGAGCTGTTTTTT CASSLSGELFF - TRBJ2-2 many TRBV9
TGTGCCAGCAGTTGGATGAGGGGTACCAAAAACATTCAGTACTTC CASSWMRGTKNIQYF - TRBJ2-4 - TRBV6-2/TRBV6-3
TGTGCCAGCAGCCACGGACAGGGTTTTTTAGGATACAATGAGCAGTTCTTC CASSHGQGFLGYNEQFF TRBD1 TRBJ2-1 many TRBV3-1
TGTGCCAGCAGCCCAGAGGGGTGGGTGGGCAACATTCAGTACTTC CASSPEGWVGNIQYF - TRBJ2-4 many TRBV21-1
TGTGCCAGCAGCTCGAAAGACCGGGACAGGGTTTGGGATACGCAGTATTTT CASSSKDRDRVWDTQYF TRBD1 TRBJ2-3 many TRBV5-6
TGTGCCAGCAGCTTAGGAACGGGGGTGGGGTACTTC CASSLGTGVGYF - TRBJ2-5 many TRBV7-8
TGCAGCGTGATAACCGGGGCCATAGATCCGTATTTT CSVITGAIDPYF - TRBJ2-3 medium-sized TRBV29-1
TGTGCCAGCAGAACAAACAGGGAAACTGAAGCTTTCTTT CASRTNRETEAFF - TRBJ1-1 - TRBV6-5
TGTGCCAGCAGCGACCGGGGACAGGGCTACAATGAGCAGTTCTTC CASSDRGQGYNEQFF TRBD1 TRBJ2-1 many TRBV7-9
TGCGCCAGCAGCTTGGGCGAGACTAGCGGACAAGAGACCCAGTACTTC CASSLGETSGQETQYF TRBD2 TRBJ2-5 many TRBV5-1
TGTGCCAGCAGCATGGGGACAGGGACTGGAAACACCATATATTTT CASSMGTGTGNTIYF TRBD1 TRBJ1-3 many TRBV7-9
TGTGCCAGCAGAGGAGGGCCAACTAGCACAGATACGCAGTATTTT CASRGGPTSTDTQYF - TRBJ2-3 many TRBV6-8
TGTGCCAGCAGCAACGCCCCGGGAGATACGCAGTATTTT CASSNAPGDTQYF - TRBJ2-3 many TRBV7-2
TGTGCCAGTAGTATTCAAGCGGGAGTAACCTACGAGCAGTACTTC CASSIQAGVTYEQYF TRBD2 TRBJ2-7 many TRBV19